This T cell receptor (beta chain) was sequenced in a study of cytomegalovirus exposure and HLA in healthy donors. Sequenced by immunoSEQ multiplex PCR; TCRdb stores in-frame clones only, minus some. The sample yields 95,000 to 150,000 clones, roughly 89% seen once. Germline V gene lookup returns CDR1 KGHSH and CDR2 LQKENI. V dropped 3 bases and J dropped 0 bases, with 9 bases sitting between them. The CDR3 has 15 residues. The sequence came from a young woman in good health and CMV-seronegative. The chain combines TRBV18 with TRBJ1-3; D is unclear. Sequenced sample: PBMCs. CDR3 DNA sequence: TGTGCCAGCTCACCTACAAGGAGCTCTGGAAACACCATATATTTT. Protein sequence: CASSPTRSSGNTIYF.